This T cell receptor beta chain came from a study of lymphopenia after photon versus proton radiotherapy. Study results and caveats: Post-nadir diversity loss with photons came from oligoclonal expansion, particularly CD8+ Temra cells. Relative stability marked proton patients; photon patients lost diversity and naive cells.

A remark on this clone: As yet, its antigen is unknown.

The CDR3 is made up of 14 amino acids. With V trimmed by 5 bases and J by 6 bases, 5 bases remained unmatched. From germline, CDR1 is LNHDA and CDR2 SQIVND (reference sequence). TCRdb's table, derived via immunoSEQ multiplex PCR, lists solely in-frame clones and lacks some. The sample lists approximately 25,000 clones, over 80% occurring once. The chain links TRBV19 to TRBJ2-3, with TRBD1 matching 10 bases. The source material was peripheral blood, sampled from a patient treated with proton-based radiotherapy. The sequence derives from a woman in her 70s with pancreatic cancer. CDR3 in amino acids: CASSPSGQGDTQYF. As DNA, the CDR3 is TGTGCCAGTAGTCCCTCGGGACAGGGGGATACGCAGTATTTT.